This T cell receptor (beta chain) was identified during a study of T cells in Graves' hyperthyroidism and ophthalmopathy. It was RNA transcripts that yielded the amplified TCR beta CDR3 regions. An initial round of RT-PCR targeting the TCR CDR3 relied on the HTBI primer set. TCRdb reprocessed the multiplex PCR reads with MiXCR, giving one entry per CDR3 protein. The sample lists 650,000 to 700,000 distinct CDR3 sequences; around 15% were seen once. In its sample, this clonotype was seen many times. The source material was blood. This receptor was identified in a man between 45 and 60 years old with Graves' hyperthyroidism.

The CDR3 protein is CASSTGQGFYNEQFF. CDR3 in DNA: TGTGCCAGCAGCACCGGACAGGGGTTCTACAATGAGCAGTTCTTC. The V and J genes are TRBV7-9 and TRBJ2-1; 9 bases are shared with TRBD1. V trimming: 5 bases; J trimming: 3 bases; junction bases outside the gene matches: 5. The CDR3 sequence is 15 residues long. Per germline, CDR1 SEHNR and CDR2 FQNEAQ (reference sequence).